The next 24 T cell receptor beta chains were all read from a single sample in a study of T-cell reconstitution after alpha-beta-depleted transplantation in children. TCRbeta library construction was performed incorporating unique molecular identifiers. TCRdb re-analysed the PCR reads in MiXCR, keeping a single row per CDR3 protein. The data hold roughly 160,000 distinct CDR3 sequences, with roughly 11% observed a single time. The specimen comprised PBMCs, sampled before TCRalphabeta/CD19-depleted stem cell transplant. The origin of the receptors is a boy between 2 and 10 years old with acute myeloid leukemia, due to receive a stem cell transplant.

This clonotype was detected ten times or more. The V and J genes are TRBV5-1 and TRBJ2-1; possible D gene TRBD1, 6 bases. From germline, CDR1 is SGHRS and CDR2 YFSETQ. This CDR3 has 14 residues. V was clipped by 0 bases and J by 8 bases, with 12 bases between them. The CDR3 loop reads CASSLGQDGDEQFF. Written as DNA, the CDR3 is TGCGCCAGCAGCTTGGGACAGGATGGCGATGAGCAGTTCTTC.

This clonotype has ten or more counts. A much larger clonotype is one base distant, so this may be a read error. The V gene is TRBV4-1, the J gene TRBJ2-7; D may be TRBD2 (5 bases). Germline V lookup: CDR1 MGHRA, CDR2 YSYEKL. The CDR3 consists of 15 residues. This CDR3 reads CGSRTGCSLTYEQYV. As DNA, the CDR3 is TGCGGCAGCAGGACTGGGTGTAGCCTTACCTACGAGCAGTACGTC.

The V and J genes are TRBV25-1 and TRBJ2-5; tentative D call: TRBD1 (5 bases). The CDR3 loop spans 14 amino acids. Germline-derived CDR1 and CDR2 are MGHDK and SYGVNS. V was cut by 2 bases and J by 5 bases, with 12 bases left in between. The CDR3 DNA follows: TGTGCCAGCAGTGAACGGACATATACGGAGACCCAGTACTTC. This translates into CASSERTYTETQYF.

This clonotype occurred a few times. This chain joins TRBV14 and TRBJ2-1; D tentatively fits TRBD1 or TRBD2 (5 bases each). The CDR3 consists of 19 residues. CDR1 and CDR2 from the germline V gene are SGHDN and FVKESK. V lost 1 base and J lost 0, with 19 bases in between. The CDR3, as DNA: TGTGCCAGCAGCCAAGGGGGGTCCACTTATTCAAGCTCCTACAATGAGCAGTTCTTC. It encodes CASSQGGSTYSSSYNEQFF.

This clonotype showed up many times. The chain is built from TRBV3-1 and TRBJ2-5; D remains ambiguous. The germline V gene encodes CDR1 LGHDT and CDR2 YNNKEL (reference sequence). CDR3 length: 12 residues. With 4 bases removed from V and 4 bases from J, the gap between germline ends came to 7 bases. The CDR3, as DNA: TGTGCCAGCAGCCGGTCGACAGAGACCCAGTACTTC. It translates to CASSRSTETQYF.

The table lists this clonotype with many counts. V and J are TRBV20-1 and TRBJ2-5; D is perhaps TRBD1 (5 bases). The V and J ends lost 4 bases and 5 bases respectively, with 5 bases between them. The CDR3 totals 10 residues. In germline, CDR1 is DFQATT, CDR2 SNEGSKA (reference sequence). This CDR3 is CSATGETQYF. The CDR3 nucleotides are TGCAGTGCTACAGGGGAGACCCAGTACTTC.

This clonotype was seen at least ten times. The chain uses TRBV6-1 and TRBJ1-1; TRBD1 might be the D (5 bases). Trimming took 8 bases from V and 4 from J, leaving 14 bases between them. Germline loops: CDR1 MNHNS, CDR2 SASEGT. The CDR3 contains 13 residues. The CDR3 DNA follows: TGTGCCAGCGGGGCCTTGCTAGGCACTGAAGCTTTCTTT. Protein sequence: CASGALLGTEAFF.

This clonotype was counted a few times. The chain links TRBV20-1 to TRBJ2-5; TRBD2 matches 10 bases. The CDR3 runs 17 residues. V lost 0 bases and J lost 4; bases outside the gene matches: 11. Germline CDR1 DFQATT, CDR2 SNEGSKA (reference sequence). CDR3 sequence reads: CSARDLWGTSVIETQYF. The DNA for the CDR3 is TGCAGTGCTAGAGATCTTTGGGGGACTAGCGTGATAGAGACCCAGTACTTC.

This clonotype was found many times. This rearrangement joins TRBV15 to TRBJ2-3; perhaps TRBD1 as D (5 bases). The CDR3 is 18 residues long. The germline gives CDR1 LNHNV, CDR2 YYDKDF (reference sequence). Trimming took 1 base from V and 2 from J, leaving 19 bases between them. Here the CDR3 reads CATSRAVAGPQFTDTQYF. The CDR3 DNA follows: TGTGCCACCAGCAGAGCAGTGGCAGGGCCGCAGTTCACAGATACGCAGTATTTT.

Ten or more counts support this clonotype. The rearrangement joins TRBV28 to TRBJ2-5; no definite D call. Germline V gene sequence: CDR1 MDHEN, CDR2 SYDVKM. The CDR3 covers 11 residues. Trimming stripped 6 bases from V and 7 bases from J, with 9 bases between. The CDR3 here is CASRTYLTQYF. The CDR3 region has the DNA TGTGCCAGCAGAACCTATCTGACCCAGTACTTC.

This clonotype was seen repeatedly, ten times or more. This chain links TRBV24-1 with TRBJ2-5; unclear D gene. The V gene lost 10 bases and the J gene lost 2 bases, with 25 bases spanning the gap. The CDR3 spans 17 residues. CDR1 and CDR2 from the germline V gene are KGHDR and SFDVKD. The CDR3 sequence: CATSNSRNKETQETQYF. Here the CDR3 DNA reads TGTGCCACATCGAACTCGAGGAACAAGGAGACACAAGAGACCCAGTACTTC.

This clonotype was recorded many times. The chain joins TRBV20-1 to TRBJ2-4; D might be TRBD1 (6 bases). This CDR3 comprises 17 residues. Trimming took 3 bases from V and 0 from J, leaving 18 bases between them. Germline loops: CDR1 DFQATT, CDR2 SNEGSKA (reference sequence). In nucleotides, the CDR3 is TGCAGTGCTAGGTTCCCCCCGGGACAACTAGCCAAAAACATTCAGTACTTC. Translated, it gives CSARFPPGQLAKNIQYF.

The V call is TRBV6-5, the J call TRBJ2-1; tentatively, D is TRBD2 (7 bases). V dropped 4 bases and J dropped 9 bases, with 16 bases sitting between them. The CDR3 sequence is 14 residues long. In germline, CDR1 is MNHEY, CDR2 SVGAGI. The CDR3 loop reads CASSFRGEGGEQFF. CDR3 nucleotide sequence: TGTGCCAGCAGTTTCCGAGGGGAGGGGGGTGAGCAGTTCTTC.

The sample holds many counts of this clonotype. The chain uses TRBV6-5 and TRBJ2-7; unclear D gene. V was cut by 2 bases and J by 2 bases, with 7 bases left in between. The germline V gene encodes CDR1 MNHEY and CDR2 SVGAGI. This CDR3 has 13 amino acids. The CDR3 DNA follows: TGTGCCAGCAGTTACGCCGGACCCTACGAGCAGTACTTC. This encodes CASSYAGPYEQYF.

This clonotype was recorded at least ten times. CDR3 protein: CASSPEPRAGELFF. As DNA, the CDR3 is TGCGCCAGCAGCCCTGAACCCCGCGCCGGGGAGCTGTTTTTT. This chain uses TRBV5-1 with TRBJ2-2; the D is unclear. V was shortened by 4 bases and J by 6 bases, with 13 bases between the two germline ends. This CDR3 spans 14 amino acids. Per germline, CDR1 SGHRS and CDR2 YFSETQ. Full variable domain (remainder filled in from reference TRBV5-1 and TRBJ2-2): KAGVTQTPRYLIKTRGQQVTLSCSPISGHRSVSWYQQTPGQGLQFLFEYFSETQRNKGNFPGRFSGRQFSNSRSEMNVSTLELGDSALYLCASSPEPRAGELFFGEGSRLTVL.

This clonotype was picked up many times. The chain combines TRBV5-1 with TRBJ2-1; D gene ambiguous. The V and J ends lost 2 bases and 5 bases respectively, with 11 bases between them. The CDR3 sequence is 14 residues long. Germline lookup yields CDR1 SGHRS and CDR2 YFSETQ. CDR3 bases: TGCGCCAGCAGCTTAAGGTATAGGGACAATGAGCAGTTCTTC. Translated, it gives CASSLRYRDNEQFF.

This clonotype was counted at least ten times. V is TRBV5-1 and J is TRBJ2-7; 13 bases align to TRBD2. The CDR3 extends over 16 amino acids. Germline V gives CDR1 SGHRS, CDR2 YFSETQ. V lost 4 bases and J lost 5; bases outside the gene matches: 9. Here the CDR3 DNA reads TGCGCCAGCAGCGAAGGGACTAGCGGGGTGGTCAACGAGCAGTACGTC. This translates into CASSEGTSGVVNEQYV.

This clonotype has a count of ten or more. The rearrangement joins TRBV5-1 to TRBJ2-4, with D unclear. V shed 5 bases and J shed 1 base, with 1 base lying between them. The CDR3 totals 11 residues. Looked up from germline, CDR1 is SGHRS and CDR2 is YFSETQ. CDR3 residues: CASRAKNIQYF. In DNA, the CDR3 is TGCGCCAGCAGGGCCAAAAACATTCAGTACTTC.

This clonotype was seen ten or more times. The chain employs TRBV29-1 and TRBJ2-1, with 8 bases identical to TRBD1. CDR1 SQVTM and CDR2 ANQGSEA come from the germline V gene. This CDR3 has 12 amino acids. V lost 7 bases, J lost 10 bases, and 9 bases stayed unmatched. CDR3: CSGQYRGDEQFF. The CDR3 nucleotides are TGCAGCGGACAATACAGGGGGGACGAGCAGTTCTTC.

This clonotype was counted at least ten times. V gene TRBV6-1 combines with J gene TRBJ2-1; possibly TRBD1 for D (6 bases). Trimming shortened V by 5 bases and J by 1 base, and 12 bases separated the two germline ends. CDR1 is MNHNS and CDR2 is SASEGT in the germline V gene. The CDR3 consists of 15 residues. CDR3 region: CASSPRQVSYNEQFF. In DNA form, the CDR3 reads TGTGCCAGCAGTCCTAGACAGGTTTCCTACAATGAGCAGTTCTTC.

This clonotype came up many times. J is TRBJ2-7 and V is TRBV3-1, with D unresolved. The CDR3 runs 13 residues. V shed 5 bases and J shed 4 bases, with 12 bases lying between them. Germline values: CDR1 LGHDT, CDR2 YNNKEL (reference sequence). CDR3 region: CASSSGSSYEQYF. For the CDR3, the DNA is TGTGCCAGCAGCTCAGGTAGTTCGTACGAGCAGTACTTC.

This clonotype was seen repeatedly, ten times or more. The chain recombines TRBV9 with TRBJ2-4; weak D call: TRBD2 (6 bases). Germline CDR1 SGDLS, CDR2 YYNGEE. The V and J ends lost 0 bases and 6 bases respectively, with 10 bases between them. CDR3 size: 14 residues. CDR3 DNA: TGTGCCAGCAGCGTAGATGCGGGGAGAAACATTCAGTACTTC. This translates into CASSVDAGRNIQYF.

This clonotype was seen ten or more times. The CDR3, as DNA: TGTGCCAGCAGTCGACTAGCGGGATCGGGGGAGCAGTACTTC. Protein: CASSRLAGSGEQYF. This chain joins TRBV28 and TRBJ2-7, with TRBD2 matching 11 bases. Germline CDR1 and CDR2: MDHEN and SYDVKM. The V and J ends lost 5 bases and 7 bases, in that order; junction bases with no gene match: 7. The CDR3 length is 14 residues.

There are many counts of this clonotype. This sequence joins TRBV11-2 and TRBJ2-7; D may be TRBD2 (5 bases). Deletions cut 2 bases from V and 0 bases from J, with 8 bases between. Germline lookup yields CDR1 SGHAT and CDR2 FQNNGV. CDR3 length: 14 residues. CDR3 DNA: TGTGCCAGCAGCTTATTTGGGAGCTCCTACGAGCAGTACGTC. Amino acid sequence: CASSLFGSSYEQYV.